These 25 T cell receptor beta chains came from one sample sequenced in a study of breast tumors, draining lymph nodes, adjacent tissues. MiXCR, applied by TCRdb to the multiplex PCR reads, yields one record per CDR3 protein. The sample records about 150,000 distinct CDR3 sequences, approximately 20% being singletons. Samples came from axillary lymph nodes draining the breast cancer. The sample taken for sequencing was axillary lymph node tissue. These TCRs come from a female donor with breast cancer. Some clones in this sample may be carry-over from other donors' samples.

This clonotype was counted many times. This chain uses TRBV20-1 with TRBJ2-7; TRBD1 might be the D (6 bases). The germline gives CDR1 DFQATT, CDR2 SNEGSKA (reference sequence). The CDR3 is 13 amino acids. The germline V and J ends were trimmed by 3 bases and 3 bases, with 12 bases remaining between them. In nucleotides, the CDR3 is TGCAGTGCTAGCGGGACCAGGGGCTACGAGCAGTACTTC. As protein: CSASGTRGYEQYF.

This clonotype has at least ten counts. This chain joins TRBV6-1 and TRBJ1-2; 12 nucleotides align to TRBD1. Germline CDR1 MNHNS, CDR2 SASEGT. Trimming cost V 7 bases and J 4 bases; bases outside gene matches: 7. The CDR3 loop spans 15 amino acids. DNA of the CDR3: TGTGCCAGCATTGGCCGGGACAGGGGGCTCTATGGCTACACCTTC. Encoded protein: CASIGRDRGLYGYTF.

This clonotype turned up a few times. The V gene is TRBV18, the J gene TRBJ2-1; 7 bases are shared with TRBD2. Germline V CDR1 and CDR2: KGHSH, LQKENI. This CDR3 has 16 amino acids. V shed 5 bases, J shed 6 bases, and the junction held 13 bases outside the gene matches. The CDR3, as DNA: TGTGCCAGCTCAGCTGAGGGACTACCCCTCAGCAATGAGCAGTTCTTC. It codes for CASSAEGLPLSNEQFF.

The V call is TRBV3-1, the J call TRBJ2-5; D unresolved. The CDR3 sequence is 15 residues long. Germline CDR1 LGHDT, CDR2 YNNKEL (reference sequence). Trimming left V 1 base short and J 5 bases short, with 14 bases between. CDR3 loop: CASSQVVSPGETQYF. The CDR3 coding sequence is TGTGCCAGCAGCCAAGTCGTCTCGCCCGGGGAGACCCAGTACTTC.

This clonotype has at least ten counts. V is TRBV20-1 and J is TRBJ1-4, with a tentative D call TRBD1 (6 bases). Germline V lookup: CDR1 DFQATT, CDR2 SNEGSKA (reference sequence). The CDR3 totals 15 residues. The germline V and J ends were trimmed by 3 bases and 7 bases, with 18 bases remaining between them. CDR3 DNA: TGCAGTGCTAGCAGGTCTACAGGGCTAGTTGAAAAACTGTTTTTT. The encoded protein is CSASRSTGLVEKLFF.

There are many counts of this clonotype. This chain uses TRBV4-2 with TRBJ2-7, with TRBD2 identical over 8 bases. Trimming cost V 5 bases and J 0 bases; bases outside gene matches: 15. The CDR3 extends over 18 amino acids. The V gene's germline CDR1 is LGHNA and CDR2 YNFKEQ. In nucleotides, the CDR3 is TGTGCCAGCAGCTTGCAATCTGACTCCAGCGGGAGCTCCTACGAGCAGTACTTC. Its protein is CASSLQSDSSGSSYEQYF.

Note on this clonotype: A much larger clonotype is one base distant, so this may be a read error. The CDR3 sequence: CAGSPRQGASRKAIGYTF. CDR3 coding DNA: TGTGCCGGTAGTCCAAGACAGGGGGCCAGCCGCAAAGCTATTGGCTACACCTTC. The rearrangement joins TRBV19 to TRBJ1-2; TRBD1 matches at 10 bases. The CDR3 has 18 residues. Germline assignment: CDR1 LNHDA and CDR2 SQIVND (reference sequence).

This clonotype was seen at least ten times. The V call is TRBV6-5, the J call TRBJ1-2, with D possibly matching TRBD1 (6 bases). CDR1 is MNHEY and CDR2 is SVGAGI in the germline V gene. V shed 9 bases and J shed 4 bases, with 15 bases lying between them. The CDR3 is 13 amino acids. CDR3 in amino acids: CASGRKGVYGYTF. The CDR3 DNA sequence: TGTGCCAGTGGTAGGAAGGGGGTCTATGGCTACACCTTC.

This clonotype was seen at least ten times. The gene calls are TRBV20-1 and TRBJ2-5; 9 bases are a match to TRBD1. Germline V gene lookup returns CDR1 DFQATT and CDR2 SNEGSKA (reference sequence). This CDR3 is built from 12 residues. CDR3 sequence (DNA): TGCAGCATACAGGGGGCTCGGGAGACCCAGTACTTC. Translated, it gives CSIQGARETQYF.

This rearrangement joins TRBV28 to TRBJ2-1, with TRBD2 matching 7 bases. V was pared by 6 bases and J by 9 bases, with 5 bases of the junction left unmatched. The germline CDR1 and CDR2 sequences are MDHEN and SYDVKM. The CDR3 totals 12 residues. CDR3 bases: TGTGCCAGCAGGATAAGCGGGGCTGAGCAGTTCTTC. Amino acids: CASRISGAEQFF.

This clonotype appeared many times. The rearrangement links TRBV20-1 to TRBJ1-5; 9 nucleotides line up with TRBD1. Germline V gene lookup returns CDR1 DFQATT and CDR2 SNEGSKA (reference sequence). The CDR3 consists of 12 residues. The trim removed 5 bases at V and 7 bases at J, leaving 3 bases unmatched. The CDR3 region is CSAGTGQQPQHF. The CDR3 region has the DNA TGCAGTGCTGGGACAGGGCAACAGCCCCAGCATTTT.

This clonotype was recorded many times. The V gene is TRBV20-1, the J gene TRBJ2-1, with TRBD2 identical over 8 bases. V was clipped by 2 bases and J by 0 bases; unmatched bases: 0. Germline values: CDR1 DFQATT, CDR2 SNEGSKA (reference sequence). The CDR3 covers 14 residues. The CDR3 loop reads CSARSGSSYNEQFF. The CDR3 nucleotides are TGCAGTGCTAGAAGCGGGAGCTCCTACAATGAGCAGTTCTTC.

This clonotype showed up many times. The chain has TRBV6-5 and TRBJ2-3; 11 nucleotides line up with TRBD2. V lost 8 bases to trimming and J lost 5 bases; unmatched junction nucleotides: 6. Per germline, CDR1 MNHEY and CDR2 SVGAGI. The CDR3 extends over 14 amino acids. The chain's CDR3 is CASRTSGSGDTQYF. The DNA for the CDR3 is TGTGCCAGCCGAACTAGCGGGAGCGGAGATACGCAGTATTTT.

This clonotype was picked up many times. This chain joins TRBV5-1 and TRBJ2-7; no definite D call. Trimming shortened V by 4 bases and J by 4 bases, and 12 bases separated the two germline ends. CDR1 is SGHRS, CDR2 YFSETQ, per germline. The CDR3 sequence is 13 residues long. The CDR3 is CASSPRSGYEQYF. CDR3 DNA sequence: TGCGCCAGCAGCCCCCGGTCTGGGTACGAGCAGTACTTC.

With respect to this clonotype: Sequence at one end of the junction differs from germline and may be a read error. The V gene is TRBV2, the J gene TRBJ2-1; D may match TRBD1 or TRBD2 (5 bases each). Germline lookup yields CDR1 SNHLY and CDR2 FYNNEI. The CDR3 covers 17 residues. The CDR3 loop reads CASTLAGLRGSCNEQFF. CDR3 nucleotide sequence: TGTGCCAGCACTCTCGCGGGCCTGAGGGGTTCCTGCAATGAGCAGTTCTTC. The whole variable domain, remainder taken from reference TRBV2 and TRBJ2-1, is EPEVTQTPSHQVTQMGQEVILRCVPISNHLYFYWYRQILGQKVEFLVSFYNNEISEKSEIFDDQFSVERPDGSNFTLKIRSTKLEDSAMYFCASTLAGLRGSCNEQFFGPGTRLTVL.

This clonotype has at least ten counts. The chain combines TRBV10-3 with TRBJ2-1; 9 positions agree with TRBD1. V lost 6 bases to trimming and J lost 6 bases; unmatched junction nucleotides: 12. The CDR3 is 16 residues long. The germline gives CDR1 ENHRY, CDR2 SYGVKD. This chain's CDR3 is CAIRDMGDRAGNEQFF. In DNA, the CDR3 is TGTGCCATCAGGGATATGGGGGACAGGGCGGGCAATGAGCAGTTCTTC.

This clonotype has at least ten counts. The gene calls are TRBV5-8 and TRBJ1-3; tentatively, D is TRBD1 (5 bases). Trimming removed 2 bases at V and 0 bases at J, with 6 bases between. This CDR3 comprises 14 residues. Germline V gives CDR1 SGHTS, CDR2 YDEGEE. CDR3 sequence: CASSLGASGNTIYF. The CDR3 DNA sequence: TGTGCCAGCAGCTTAGGGGCCTCTGGAAACACCATATATTTT.

This clonotype was seen just once. Given a much more abundant clone one base away, this may be a read error. Since the CDR3 does not end with the conserved phenylalanine or tryptophan, this likely comes from a read error. V is TRBV11-2 and J is TRBJ2-2; D is undetermined. The germline gives CDR1 SGHAT, CDR2 FQNNGV. The CDR3 length is 14 residues. With 4 bases removed from V and 4 bases from J, the gap between germline ends came to 10 bases. The CDR3 DNA is TGTGCCAGCAGCTCCATCCGGGCCACCGGGGAGCTGTTTCTT. Encoded protein: CASSSIRATGELFL.

The chain couples TRBV6-2 or TRBV6-3 to TRBJ2-5, with TRBD2 matching over 16 bases. The CDR3 extends over 17 amino acids. After removal of 6 bases from V and 0 bases from J, the junction contained 4 bases not matched to a gene. The germline gives CDR1 MNHEY, CDR2 SVGEGT. CDR3: CASSPGTSGRDQETQYF. In DNA form, the CDR3 reads TGTGCCAGCAGCCCCGGGACTAGCGGGAGGGACCAAGAGACCCAGTACTTC.

Comment on this clonotype: Sequence at one end of the junction differs from germline and may be a read error. The chain joins TRBV4-1 to TRBJ2-1, with 15 bases aligning to TRBD2. Germline lookup yields CDR1 MGHRA and CDR2 YSYEKL. This CDR3 has 18 amino acids. In nucleotides, the CDR3 is TGCGCCAGCAGCCAAGAAGAAGGACTAGCGGGAGGGTACAGTGAGCAGTTCTTC. Translating it yields CASSQEEGLAGGYSEQFF.

This clonotype showed up many times. The chain employs TRBV12-3 or TRBV12-4 and TRBJ1-5; no clear D gene. CDR3 length equals 13 residues. V lost 2 bases, J lost 7 bases, and 9 bases lay in between. CDR3 in amino acids: CASSLKHNQPQHF. CDR3 in DNA: TGTGCCAGCAGTTTAAAACATAACCAGCCCCAGCATTTT.

This clonotype was recorded at least ten times. The chain carries TRBV4-3 and TRBJ2-3, with D unclear. The length of the CDR3 is 15 residues. The V end lost 0 bases, the J end lost 0 bases, and 7 bases lay between the germline ends. Per the germline V gene, CDR1 is LGHNA and CDR2 is YSLEER. The CDR3 DNA is TGCGCCAGCAGCCAAGATCGGGTTAGCACAGATACGCAGTATTTT. Translating it yields CASSQDRVSTDTQYF.

This chain uses TRBV20-1 with TRBJ2-7; D gene ambiguous. Germline V gives CDR1 DFQATT, CDR2 SNEGSKA (reference sequence). Trimming cost V 2 bases and J 3 bases, with 11 bases left between them. The CDR3 has 13 residues. The CDR3 sequence is CSARSLLYYEQYF. CDR3 DNA: TGCAGTGCTAGAAGTCTGCTGTACTACGAGCAGTACTTC.

This clonotype has ten or more counts. The V and J genes are TRBV2 and TRBJ2-5; D might be TRBD2 (6 bases). The CDR3 covers 16 residues. V was clipped by 7 bases and J by 0 bases, with 18 bases between them. Germline assignment: CDR1 SNHLY and CDR2 FYNNEI. CDR3 amino acids: CASTQTLGDYQETQYF. The CDR3, as DNA: TGTGCCAGCACCCAGACCCTGGGGGACTACCAAGAGACCCAGTACTTC.

This clonotype was observed at least ten times. The chain recombines TRBV6-1 with TRBJ2-7, with 7 bases fitting TRBD1. The CDR3 totals 14 residues. V trimming: 5 bases; J trimming: 6 bases; junction bases outside the gene matches: 10. Germline lookup yields CDR1 MNHNS and CDR2 SASEGT. This CDR3 reads CASSRDRDFAEQYF. CDR3 coding DNA: TGTGCCAGCAGTCGCGACAGGGATTTCGCCGAGCAGTACTTC.